The 21 T cell receptor beta chains given below trace back to one sample, sequenced in a study of T cell responses to AZD1222 COVID-19 vaccine. Clones were sequenced by immunoSEQ multiplex PCR, and TCRdb holds only the in-frame ones, with some missing. This sample yields 90,000 to 120,000 clones, of which roughly 90% are seen a single time; roughly 6.5% belongs to the top ten. The specimen was peripheral blood, collected on day 0 of AZD1222 vaccination. The receptors were gathered from an adult in good health.

This clone was picked up one time. The chain carries TRBV11-3 and TRBJ2-7; possible D gene TRBD2, 6 bases. Germline assignment: CDR1 SGHNT and CDR2 YENEEA. The CDR3 spans 14 residues. V was pared by 5 bases and J by 0 bases, with 11 bases between. The CDR3 region has the DNA TGTGCCAGCAGCACCCCCGGGGGCTCCTACGAGCAGTACTTC. This sequence encodes CASSTPGGSYEQYF.

The CDR3 region is CASSMVTGELFF. The CDR3, as DNA: TGTGCCAGTAGTATGGTCACCGGGGAGCTGTTTTTT. The chain links TRBV19 to TRBJ2-2, with D unresolved. Germline CDR1 LNHDA, CDR2 SQIVND (reference sequence). The CDR3 length is 12 residues. V shed 3 bases and J shed 4 bases, with 3 bases lying between them.

J is TRBJ2-1 and V is TRBV18; 10 bases align to TRBD2. The CDR3 spans 15 residues. Trimming cost V 2 bases and J 4 bases; bases outside gene matches: 2. Germline-derived CDR1 and CDR2 are KGHSH and LQKENI. The CDR3 DNA reads as TGTGCCAGCTCACCAGGACTAGCGGAGTACAATGAGCAGTTCTTC. Its translation is CASSPGLAEYNEQFF.

The V gene is TRBV5-8, the J gene TRBJ1-4; no clear D gene. CDR1 and CDR2 (germline): SGHTS, YDEGEE. This CDR3 is built from 16 residues. Trimming pared 2 bases from V and 2 bases from J, leaving 13 bases between. The CDR3 DNA reads as TGTGCCAGCAGCTTACCCCGAGAAGGGACTAATGAAAAACTGTTTTTT. It translates to CASSLPREGTNEKLFF.

The rearrangement uses TRBV28 and TRBJ1-5; TRBD1 agrees at 11 bases. Germline V CDR1 and CDR2: MDHEN, SYDVKM. The V gene end was trimmed by 4 bases and the J gene end by 1 base; junction bases not matched to a gene: 6. CDR3 size: 17 residues. The CDR3 coding sequence is TGTGCCAGCAGTTCGGGACAGGGGGTAGGAAGCAATCAGCCCCAGCATTTT. It encodes CASSSGQGVGSNQPQHF.

This clone was seen a handful of times. The chain is built from TRBV4-3 and TRBJ2-1; 11 bases line up with TRBD2. Trimming removed 2 bases from V and 4 bases from J; junction bases left unmatched: 1. Looked up from germline, CDR1 is LGHNA and CDR2 is YSLEER. CDR3 size: 15 residues. This chain's CDR3 is CASSQLAGGYNEQFF. The CDR3 nucleotides are TGCGCCAGCAGCCAACTAGCGGGAGGTTACAATGAGCAGTTCTTC.

This clone was detected only once. The J gene is TRBJ1-1, the V gene TRBV19; perhaps TRBD1 as D (6 bases). Trimming pared 3 bases from V and 5 bases from J, leaving 16 bases between. The CDR3 is 15 residues long. Germline V CDR1 and CDR2: LNHDA, SQIVND (reference sequence). As DNA, the CDR3 is TGTGCCAGTAGTATTCGGTATACAGGGCGAACTGAAGCTTTCTTT. It codes for CASSIRYTGRTEAFF.

The genes are TRBV5-4 and TRBJ2-3; D is perhaps TRBD2 (6 bases). Deletions cut 0 bases from V and 4 bases from J, with 18 bases between. Germline V gene sequence: CDR1 SGHNT, CDR2 YYREEE (reference sequence). CDR3 size: 17 residues. In DNA form, the CDR3 reads TGTGCCAGCAGCTTGGCTCGGCCAGGAGGGCAATCAGATACGCAGTATTTT. This encodes CASSLARPGGQSDTQYF.

The rearrangement uses TRBV28 and TRBJ2-5; 8 nucleotides agree with TRBD1. V lost 6 bases, J lost 5 bases, and 8 bases stayed unmatched. The germline V gene has CDR1 MDHEN and CDR2 SYDVKM. The CDR3 runs to 14 residues. CDR3 DNA sequence: TGTGCCAGCAGCCCATGGACAGGGTCCGAGACCCAGTACTTC. Residues: CASSPWTGSETQYF.

The chain carries TRBV3-1 (or the pseudogene TRBV3-2) and TRBJ1-1; no clear D gene. The CDR3 totals 14 residues. Germline values: CDR1 LGHDT, CDR2 YNNKEL (reference sequence). V shed 3 bases and J shed 1 base, with 9 bases lying between them. CDR3 bases: TGTGCCAGCAGCCACCATGGGCCGAACACTGAAGCTTTCTTT. Its protein product is CASSHHGPNTEAFF.

The gene calls are TRBV5-4 and TRBJ1-3, with a weak D call TRBD1 (5 bases). Deletions cut 0 bases from V and 0 bases from J, with 10 bases between. CDR3 length: 16 residues. Germline CDR1 is SGHNT and CDR2 is YYREEE (reference sequence). The CDR3 sequence is CASSLGGPISGNTIYF. The DNA of the CDR3 is TGTGCCAGCAGCTTGGGGGGCCCGATCTCTGGAAACACCATATATTTT.

The chain links TRBV11-2 to TRBJ1-6; 7 bases match TRBD1. V was pared by 5 bases and J by 10 bases, with 17 bases of the junction left unmatched. Germline V gives CDR1 SGHAT, CDR2 FQNNGV. CDR3 length equals 17 residues. The CDR3 sequence is CASSPNDPTWDSSPLHF. CDR3 in DNA: TGTGCCAGCAGCCCAAACGATCCAACATGGGACAGCTCACCCCTCCACTTT.

In DNA form, the CDR3 reads TGTGCCAGTAGTATCCCCGACAGGACCGCCTATGGCTACACCTTC. This translates into CASSIPDRTAYGYTF. This chain joins TRBV19 and TRBJ1-2, with D maybe TRBD1 (6 bases). The CDR3 loop spans 15 amino acids. V lost 3 bases to trimming and J lost 4 bases, with 15 bases between them. CDR1 and CDR2 from the germline V gene are LNHDA and SQIVND (reference sequence). Together with reference TRBV19 and TRBJ1-2, the CDR3 gives the full variable domain: DGGITQSPKYLFRKEGQNVTLSCEQNLNHDAMYWYRQDPGQGLRLIYYSQIVNDFQKGDIAEGYSVSREKKESFPLTVTSAQKNPTAFYLCASSIPDRTAYGYTFGSGTRLTVV.

This clone was counted only a few times. The rearrangement uses TRBV5-1 and TRBJ2-1; D gene unclear. Germline V lookup: CDR1 SGHRS, CDR2 YFSETQ. V was shortened by 0 bases and J by 7 bases, with 11 bases between the two germline ends. The CDR3 consists of 14 residues. CDR3: CASSLVRVGNEQFF. The CDR3 DNA sequence: TGCGCCAGCAGCTTGGTGAGAGTGGGGAATGAGCAGTTCTTC.

This clone occurred a few times. The chain recombines TRBV7-9 with TRBJ1-5, with 10 bases aligning to TRBD1. V lost 7 bases, J lost 5 bases, and 11 bases stayed unmatched. The CDR3 totals 16 residues. Per the germline V gene, CDR1 is SEHNR and CDR2 is FQNEAQ (reference sequence). The chain's CDR3 is CASIRSGTGDYQPQHF. CDR3 DNA sequence: TGTGCCAGCATCCGATCTGGGACAGGGGATTATCAGCCCCAGCATTTT.

The chain couples TRBV19 to TRBJ2-3, with D perhaps TRBD2 (5 bases). V was pared by 4 bases and J by 1 base, with 21 bases between. This CDR3 contains 18 residues. Germline CDR1 LNHDA, CDR2 SQIVND (reference sequence). CDR3 amino acids: CASSTAAGSASGTDTQYF. CDR3 bases: TGTGCCAGTAGTACGGCGGCGGGTTCGGCATCTGGCACAGATACGCAGTATTTT. The complete variable domain, with remaining parts taken from reference TRBV19 and TRBJ2-3, reads DGGITQSPKYLFRKEGQNVTLSCEQNLNHDAMYWYRQDPGQGLRLIYYSQIVNDFQKGDIAEGYSVSREKKESFPLTVTSAQKNPTAFYLCASSTAAGSASGTDTQYFGPGTRLTVL.

The CDR3 DNA is TGTGCCAGCAGCTCCTTAGGGGACTCCCAACCGGCTTTCTTT. Encoded protein: CASSSLGDSQPAFF. The V call is TRBV7-9, the J call TRBJ1-1; possible D gene TRBD1, 5 bases. CDR1 and CDR2 from the germline V gene are SEHNR and FQNEAQ (reference sequence). The CDR3 runs to 14 residues. The germline V and J ends were trimmed by 4 bases and 11 bases, with 20 bases remaining between them.

The rearrangement joins TRBV3-1 (or the pseudogene TRBV3-2) to TRBJ1-2; D perhaps matches TRBD1 (5 bases). The V gene lost 3 bases and the J gene lost 8 bases, with 10 bases spanning the gap. The CDR3 spans 12 residues. From germline, CDR1 is LGHDT and CDR2 YNNKEL (reference sequence). DNA for the CDR3: TGTGCCAGCAGCCAGGGGGAGAGAGGCTACACCTTC. Its protein is CASSQGERGYTF.

V usage is TRBV9 and J usage is TRBJ2-5, with 7 bases identical to TRBD2. Per the germline V gene, CDR1 is SGDLS and CDR2 is YYNGEE. This CDR3 comprises 16 residues. Losses at the gene ends were 4 bases for V and 5 bases for J; bases not matched to a gene: 14. The CDR3 DNA is TGTGCCAGCAGCCCTCTCCCTGGACTAGTTGTTGAGACCCAGTACTTC. Translating it yields CASSPLPGLVVETQYF.

The chain uses TRBV18 and TRBJ2-7; D gene unclear. The CDR3 spans 15 residues. Germline V gene data show CDR1 as KGHSH and CDR2 as LQKENI. With 0 bases removed from V and 0 bases from J, the gap between germline ends came to 9 bases. The CDR3 is CASSPPGVRSYEQYF. CDR3 bases: TGTGCCAGCTCACCACCGGGCGTCCGCTCCTACGAGCAGTACTTC.

The rearrangement links TRBV19 to TRBJ2-7; 13 nucleotides line up with TRBD2. After removal of 3 bases from V and 0 bases from J, the junction contained 5 bases not matched to a gene. The CDR3 spans 17 residues. In germline, CDR1 is LNHDA, CDR2 SQIVND (reference sequence). Here the CDR3 DNA reads TGTGCCAGTAGTATGGGAACTAGCGGGAGGGCCTCCTACGAGCAGTACTTC. Its protein product is CASSMGTSGRASYEQYF.